These 14 T cell receptor beta chains share one sample of origin, sequenced in a study of blood T cell repertoires in COVID-19. The method was immunoSEQ multiplex PCR; TCRdb's version includes in-frame clones alone and lacks a portion of them. The data hold about 380,000 clones, with about 90% observed a single time. The source material was peripheral blood. Source of these receptors: a man aged 18-30 years with active or convalescent COVID-19.

The chain has TRBV6-2 or TRBV6-3 and TRBJ2-5, with 10 nucleotides matching TRBD2. J was trimmed by 4 bases and V by 6 bases; bases with no gene match: 11. The CDR3 length is 16 residues. Germline CDR1 and CDR2: MNHEY and SVGEGT. CDR3 amino acids: CASSSGSTSGVETQYF. The CDR3 bases are TGTGCCAGCAGCTCAGGATCAACTAGCGGGGTAGAGACCCAGTACTTC.

This chain uses TRBV20-1 with TRBJ2-7; D remains ambiguous. This CDR3 spans 10 amino acids. Trimming removed 5 bases at V and 4 bases at J, with 6 bases between. Looked up from germline, CDR1 is DFQATT and CDR2 is SNEGSKA (reference sequence). The CDR3 region has the DNA TGCAGTGCTTCTCTGTACGAGCAGTACTTC. Residues: CSASLYEQYF.

As concerns this clone: The junction shows a germline mismatch at one end, possibly a read error. The V call is TRBV11-1, the J call TRBJ2-6; weak D call: TRBD1 (5 bases). The CDR3 spans 15 residues. The germline CDR1 and CDR2 sequences are SGHAT and FQDESV (reference sequence). The CDR3 loop reads CASSPGIPGANVLTF. For the CDR3, the DNA is TGTGCCAGCAGCCCTGGGATCCCTGGGGCCAACGTGCTGACTTTC.

V usage is TRBV20-1 and J usage is TRBJ1-6; TRBD1 is a possible D gene (5 bases). The germline gives CDR1 DFQATT, CDR2 SNEGSKA (reference sequence). V was cut by 5 bases and J by 13 bases, with 12 bases left in between. The CDR3 contains 11 residues. In DNA, the CDR3 is TGCAGTGCTGGGGGGGGAGGGCCCCTCCACTTT. Translated, it gives CSAGGGGPLHF.

This clone has a handful of counts. The chain uses TRBV6-6 and TRBJ2-2; 11 bases match TRBD2. Per germline, CDR1 MNHNY and CDR2 SVGAGI (reference sequence). This CDR3 has 13 residues. Trimming removed 7 bases from V and 6 bases from J; junction bases left unmatched: 1. The CDR3 sequence is CASKLAGAGELFF. The CDR3 DNA follows: TGTGCCAGCAAACTAGCGGGAGCCGGGGAGCTGTTTTTT.

The V and J genes are TRBV15 and TRBJ2-1, with 7 positions matching TRBD2. Losses at the gene ends were 0 bases for V and 12 bases for J; bases not matched to a gene: 5. This CDR3 has 13 amino acids. Germline V gene lookup returns CDR1 LNHNV and CDR2 YYDKDF (reference sequence). The CDR3 nucleotides are TGTGCCACCAGCAGAGACAGAGAGCGGGGGCAGTTCTTC. Amino acid sequence: CATSRDRERGQFF.

Here the CDR3 DNA reads TGTGCCAGCAGCGGGCAGGGGTTAGGCAATCAGCCCCAGCATTTT. Amino acids: CASSGQGLGNQPQHF. This rearrangement joins TRBV7-2 to TRBJ1-5; D possibly corresponds to TRBD1 (6 bases). Germline CDR1 and CDR2: SGHTA and FQGNSA. The CDR3 covers 15 residues. V was pared by 5 bases and J by 2 bases, with 13 bases between.

This chain uses TRBV6-2 or TRBV6-3 with TRBJ2-2, with a possible D match to TRBD2 (6 bases). Trimming removed 2 bases at V and 2 bases at J, with 9 bases between. Germline lookup yields CDR1 MNHEY and CDR2 SVGEGT. CDR3 length equals 15 residues. In nucleotides, the CDR3 is TGTGCCAGCAGTTACGGCGGGGTCAACACCGGGGAGCTGTTTTTT. It encodes CASSYGGVNTGELFF.

The genes are TRBV11-2 and TRBJ2-7, with a weak D call TRBD2 (6 bases). Germline V gene lookup returns CDR1 SGHAT and CDR2 FQNNGV. The CDR3 sequence is 14 residues long. Trimming cost V 2 bases and J 6 bases, with 14 bases left between them. CDR3 sequence (DNA): TGTGCCAGCAGCTTACCGGGAGTTCCTCTCGAGCAGTACTTC. Protein sequence: CASSLPGVPLEQYF.

This rearrangement joins TRBV2 to TRBJ1-2, with TRBD1 as a possible D gene (6 bases). Trimming took 1 base from V and 6 from J, leaving 15 bases between them. Germline CDR1 and CDR2: SNHLY and FYNNEI. This CDR3 region has 15 residues. The CDR3 nucleotides are TGTGCCAGCAGTGAAGTCCAGGGGCTCGCGAATGGCTACACCTTC. Its translation: CASSEVQGLANGYTF. Combining the CDR3 with reference TRBV2 and TRBJ1-2 gives the whole variable domain EPEVTQTPSHQVTQMGQEVILRCVPISNHLYFYWYRQILGQKVEFLVSFYNNEISEKSEIFDDQFSVERPDGSNFTLKIRSTKLEDSAMYFCASSEVQGLANGYTFGSGTRLTVV.

The gene calls are TRBV7-8 and TRBJ1-1, with TRBD1 matching over 7 bases. Per germline, CDR1 SGHVS and CDR2 FQNEAQ. The CDR3 has 17 amino acids. Trimming removed 4 bases from V and 0 bases from J; junction bases left unmatched: 11. The CDR3 sequence is CASSSKGALVLNTEAFF. The DNA of the CDR3 is TGTGCCAGCAGCTCGAAGGGGGCGTTAGTGCTGAACACTGAAGCTTTCTTT.

The chain employs TRBV7-9 and TRBJ2-3; D might be TRBD2 (6 bases). The V end was cut by 6 bases, the J end by 0 bases, with 10 bases between. The CDR3 consists of 14 residues. Germline V lookup: CDR1 SEHNR, CDR2 FQNEAQ (reference sequence). The CDR3 DNA is TGTGCCAGCAGACCAGCGGGTAGCACAGATACGCAGTATTTT. It encodes CASRPAGSTDTQYF.

This chain links TRBV28 with TRBJ2-5; 7 positions match TRBD1. The CDR3 is 13 amino acids. The germline V gene has CDR1 MDHEN and CDR2 SYDVKM. Germline trimming cut 7 bases from V and 5 bases from J; bases unmatched to any gene: 7. Here the CDR3 reads CASKNDRVETQYF. The CDR3 nucleotides read TGTGCCAGCAAAAATGACAGGGTCGAGACCCAGTACTTC.

The V call is TRBV18, the J call TRBJ1-2, with D unclear. Deletions cut 2 bases from V and 0 bases from J, with 10 bases between. The germline V gene encodes CDR1 KGHSH and CDR2 LQKENI. This CDR3 contains 15 residues. The CDR3 region is CASSPSTGANYGYTF. The CDR3 nucleotides are TGTGCCAGCTCACCATCGACCGGAGCTAACTATGGCTACACCTTC. The variable domain in full, completed from reference TRBV18 and TRBJ1-2, reads NAGVMQNPRHLVRRRGQEARLRCSPMKGHSHVYWYRQLPEEGLKFMVYLQKENIIDESGMPKERFSAEFPKEGPSILRIQQVVRGDSAAYFCASSPSTGANYGYTFGSGTRLTVV.